Each of the 13 T cell receptor beta chains below was sequenced from the same sample in a study of graft-versus-host responses after intestinal transplantation. Data came from immunoSEQ multiplex PCR; TCRdb stores just in-frame clones and leaves some out. The sample holds tens of thousands of clones, more than 80% seen once. Here the sequenced sample was PBMCs, taken approximately 300 days after intestinal transplant. These receptors came from a human patient who received an intestinal transplant, so some T cells may come from the graft donor.

V and J are TRBV5-1 and TRBJ2-3; 9 bases match TRBD1. From germline, CDR1 is SGHRS and CDR2 YFSETQ. The CDR3 is 14 amino acids. J lost 3 bases, V lost 6 bases, and 5 bases had no gene match. CDR3 loop: CASTGTGSTDTQYF. CDR3 bases: TGCGCCAGCACTGGGACAGGGTCGACAGATACGCAGTATTTT.

V and J are TRBV28 and TRBJ1-2, with D perhaps matching TRBD1 (6 bases). V was trimmed by 5 bases and J by 3 bases, leaving 7 bases between them. CDR3 size: 12 residues. Germline values: CDR1 MDHEN, CDR2 SYDVKM. CDR3 loop: CASSGGHYGYTF. The DNA for the CDR3 is TGTGCCAGCAGTGGGGGCCACTATGGCTACACCTTC.

The rearrangement uses TRBV11-2 and TRBJ2-3, with D unclear. Trimming shortened V by 6 bases and J by 6 bases, and 7 bases separated the two germline ends. CDR1 is SGHAT, CDR2 FQNNGV, per germline. The CDR3 covers 11 residues. The CDR3 loop is CASSAADTQYF. Here the CDR3 DNA reads TGTGCCAGCAGTGCCGCCGATACGCAGTATTTT.

V is TRBV15 and J is TRBJ2-3, with 8 bases lining up with TRBD2. The CDR3 is made up of 16 amino acids. V trimming: 0 bases; J trimming: 6 bases; junction bases outside the gene matches: 8. Per the germline V gene, CDR1 is LNHNV and CDR2 is YYDKDF (reference sequence). The CDR3 DNA reads as TGTGCCACCAGCAGAGATCGGGAGGGGGGGCTGGATACGCAGTATTTT. It translates to CATSRDREGGLDTQYF.

This clone showed up just once. The genes are TRBV5-6 and TRBJ1-3; TRBD1 is a possible D gene (6 bases). CDR1 and CDR2 from the germline V gene are SGHDT and YYEEEE. The V gene lost 4 bases and the J gene lost 0 bases, with 14 bases spanning the gap. The CDR3 loop spans 16 amino acids. This CDR3 reads CASSPTGRNSGNTIYF. The CDR3 nucleotides are TGTGCCAGCAGCCCTACAGGGCGGAACTCTGGAAACACCATATATTTT.

V is TRBV14 and J is TRBJ2-7, with D maybe TRBD1 (6 bases). In germline, CDR1 is SGHDN, CDR2 FVKESK. Trimming took off 1 base at V and 5 bases at J, with 12 bases between the two ends. The CDR3 contains 14 residues. This chain's CDR3 is CASSQARGTNEQYF. In nucleotides, the CDR3 is TGTGCCAGCAGCCAAGCGAGGGGGACGAACGAGCAGTACTTC.

The chain links TRBV4-1 to TRBJ2-1; TRBD2 matches at 12 bases. With 4 bases clipped from V and 8 bases from J, the junction kept 15 bases outside the gene matches. Per the germline V gene, CDR1 is MGHRA and CDR2 is YSYEKL. The CDR3 is made up of 18 amino acids. The CDR3 DNA follows: TGCGCCAGCAGCCGACGATTGGCACTAGCGGGAGGAAACTATGAGCAGTTCTTC. Its protein is CASSRRLALAGGNYEQFF.

The chain couples TRBV4-2 to TRBJ2-1; D not certain. Looked up from germline, CDR1 is LGHNA and CDR2 is YNFKEQ. The CDR3 contains 16 residues. Trimming removed 1 base from V and 0 bases from J, with 10 bases in between. In DNA, the CDR3 is TGTGCCAGCAGCCAAGGAACGGAAAGCTCCTACAATGAGCAGTTCTTC. Translating gives CASSQGTESSYNEQFF.

The chain employs TRBV2 and TRBJ1-1, with TRBD1 identical over 8 bases. The CDR3 runs to 13 residues. Germline values: CDR1 SNHLY, CDR2 FYNNEI. With 4 bases clipped from V and 5 bases from J, the junction kept 3 bases outside the gene matches. The CDR3 nucleotides are TGTGCCAGCAGTGTCCGGACAGGGACTGAAGCTTTCTTT. Amino acid sequence: CASSVRTGTEAFF.

The V gene is TRBV6-5, the J gene TRBJ2-3, with 10 nucleotides matching TRBD1. The CDR3 is 14 residues long. J gave up 14 bases and V 0 bases, and 8 bases lay outside the gene matches. Germline lookup yields CDR1 MNHEY and CDR2 SVGAGI. The CDR3 reads CASSYSGAGQGTYF. CDR3 nucleotide sequence: TGTGCCAGCAGTTACTCTGGGGCGGGACAGGGGACGTATTTT.

This clone was seen just once. The rearrangement joins TRBV7-2 to TRBJ2-1, with 7 bases lining up with TRBD2. With V trimmed by 5 bases and J by 4 bases, 8 bases remained unmatched. The CDR3 has 15 residues. Germline V CDR1 and CDR2: SGHTA, FQGNSA. The CDR3 DNA reads TGTGCCAGCAGCGCTTCGCTAGCGGATTACAATGAGCAGTTCTTC. It translates to CASSASLADYNEQFF.

The V call is TRBV4-1, the J call TRBJ1-2; no clear D gene. In germline, CDR1 is MGHRA, CDR2 YSYEKL. The CDR3 runs 14 residues. V was trimmed by 0 bases and J by 4 bases, leaving 9 bases between them. CDR3 DNA sequence: TGCGCCAGCAGCCAAGATCTCAGCCCCTATGGCTACACCTTC. Its protein is CASSQDLSPYGYTF.

The chain joins TRBV5-6 to TRBJ2-5; 10 positions match TRBD2. The DNA end favors TRBJ2-7, so the J call may be wrong. This CDR3 region has 14 residues. Germline CDR1 reads SGHDT; CDR2 reads YYEEEE. CDR3 in DNA: TGTGCCAGCAGCTCCGGACTAGCGGCTTACGAGCAGTACTTC. Amino acid sequence: CASSSGLAAYEQYF.